Listed here is a single T cell receptor (beta chain). This clone was counted a single time. What this receptor recognizes is not known. Base qualities are not provided; no much larger clone lies one nucleotide away. The CDR3 regions of human TCRbeta chains were subjected to immunosequencing. As for how the authors treated the data: TCRs in the repertoires were matched against a reference library of SARS-CoV-2-specific TCRs that had been generated with the MIRA antigen-specificity platform. Breadth was defined as the fraction of unique TCRs that were SARS-CoV-2-associated, and depth was defined as the fraction of total T cells that were SARS-CoV-2-associated. Using the MIRA data, every spike-specific TCR was mapped to the spike region that the TCR reacted to and assigned to either a CD4 or a CD8 class. Log10-transformed breadth and depth values were compared by one-way ANOVA with Sidak's multiple comparisons tests. The immuneACCESS repertoire file appears here via TCRdb, limited to in-frame rearrangements. These files lack a portion of the clones; in checked studies, under half of the deficit traces to unresolved V genes, and the cause of the others is not known. From that table come the V and J calls and clone size; the DNA was used to work out D and trimming. This sample holds 150,000 to 200,000 clones; 70% to 90% were observed only once. The ten largest clones capture more than 9% of the sample.

The cysteine opens and the phenylalanine closes a CDR3 of 15 amino acids. The entry retains the CDR3 DNA only, 45 bases that are in frame from base 1. From a lookup of the germline V gene, CDR1 and CDR2 are SGDLS and YYNGEE. V loses 0 bases, J loses 0 bases, and the germline ends lie 8 bases apart. This specimen belongs to a study of T cell responses to AZD1222 COVID-19 vaccine (dated by TCRdb to the early 2020s). Background on the whole study: TCR sequencing covered 233 trial participants: nearly 210 given two doses of AZD1222 and approximately 26 given two doses of MenACWY control vaccine. Enrollment into the trials was organized by age into subgroups of 18-55, 56-69 and 70-plus years, and those subgroups contained roughly 150, 30 and 60 TCR-sequenced participants, respectively. Paper-wide results and their limitations: The vaccine-associated CD4 TCRs covered the entire spike protein, and the dominant responses fell in regions 160-218 and 743-854. Because no day 14 peak-response samples were available, repertoires were characterized only after the peak T cell response. The 56-69-year group was small, and its depth increase did not reach significance, likely because of low power. Reportedly, close to half of the unique spike-specific TCRs recognized epitopes lying outside the regions that are mutated in the B.1.351 and B.1.1.7 variants. Only a handful of AZD1222 recipients were SARS-CoV-2 seropositive at baseline, limiting conclusions about previously exposed vaccinees. Participants were mostly white British and included more females than males, and it was suggested by the authors that clonal diversity may have been underestimated. After two AZD1222 doses, spike-specific TCR breadth and depth were significantly higher than at day 0 and than in MenACWY recipients.

The sample's time point label is to be understood as: about 28 days (+/-7) after the second vaccine dose. AZD1222 recipients with second doses at about 4 weeks or about 12 weeks were pooled, because spike-specific TCR depth and breadth did not differ between schedules. Vaccinee samples were obtained from the UK trials COV001 and COV002, which included a single-blind randomized controlled phase 2/3 trial of AZD1222 (ChAdOx1 nCoV-19) in healthy adults. For TCRbeta chain sequencing, PBMC samples from trial participants were taken at day 0 and at day 28 after the second dose. Recombination linked TRBV9 to TRBJ2-3; a weak D assignment points to TRBD1 (6 bases agree). The sequence was collected from an adult who received the AZD1222 COVID-19 vaccine. The source material was peripheral blood, sampled 28 days after the second AZD1222 dose. At the DNA level, the sequence is TGTGCCAGCAGCGTAGATGGGGGCAGCACAGATACGCAGTATTTT. Translated, this gives CASSVDGGSTDTQYF.